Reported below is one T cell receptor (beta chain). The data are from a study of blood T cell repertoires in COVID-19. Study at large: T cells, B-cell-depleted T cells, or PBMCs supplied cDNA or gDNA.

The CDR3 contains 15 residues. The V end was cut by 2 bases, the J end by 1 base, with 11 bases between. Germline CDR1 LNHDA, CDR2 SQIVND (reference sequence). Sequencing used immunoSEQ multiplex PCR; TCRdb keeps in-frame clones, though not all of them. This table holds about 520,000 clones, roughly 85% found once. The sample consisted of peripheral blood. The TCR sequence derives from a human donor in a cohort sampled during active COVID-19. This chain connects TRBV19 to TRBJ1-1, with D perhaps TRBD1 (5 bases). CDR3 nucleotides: TGTGCCAGTAGTATAATAGGGGTGGGGAACACTGAAGCTTTCTTT. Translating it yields CASSIIGVGNTEAFF.